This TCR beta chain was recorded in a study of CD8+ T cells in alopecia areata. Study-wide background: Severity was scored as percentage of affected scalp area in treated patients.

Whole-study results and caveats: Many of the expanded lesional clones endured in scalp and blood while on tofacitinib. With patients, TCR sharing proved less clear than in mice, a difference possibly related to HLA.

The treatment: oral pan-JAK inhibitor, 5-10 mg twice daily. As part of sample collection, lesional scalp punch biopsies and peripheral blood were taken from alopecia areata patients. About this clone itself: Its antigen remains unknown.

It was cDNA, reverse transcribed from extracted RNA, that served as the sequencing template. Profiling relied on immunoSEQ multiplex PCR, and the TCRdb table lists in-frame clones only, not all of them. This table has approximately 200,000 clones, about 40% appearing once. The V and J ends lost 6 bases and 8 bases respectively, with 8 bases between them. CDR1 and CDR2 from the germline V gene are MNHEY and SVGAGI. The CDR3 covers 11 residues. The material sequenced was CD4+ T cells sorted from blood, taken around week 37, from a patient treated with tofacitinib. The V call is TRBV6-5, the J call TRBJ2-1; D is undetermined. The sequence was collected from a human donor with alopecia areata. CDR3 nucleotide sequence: TGTGCCAGCAGGGATTTGTATGAGCAGTTCTTC. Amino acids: CASRDLYEQFF.